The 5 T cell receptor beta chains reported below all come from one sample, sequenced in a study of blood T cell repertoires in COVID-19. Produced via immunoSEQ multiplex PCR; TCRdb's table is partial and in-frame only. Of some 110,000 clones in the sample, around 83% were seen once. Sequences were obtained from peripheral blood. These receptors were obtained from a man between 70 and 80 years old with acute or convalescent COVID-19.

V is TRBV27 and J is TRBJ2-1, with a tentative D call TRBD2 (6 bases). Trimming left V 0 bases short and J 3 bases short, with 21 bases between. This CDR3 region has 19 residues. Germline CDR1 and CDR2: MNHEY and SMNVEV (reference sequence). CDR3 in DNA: TGTGCCAGCAGTTTATCCGGGAGTAAATTCACGGGAATCTACAATGAGCAGTTCTTC. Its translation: CASSLSGSKFTGIYNEQFF.

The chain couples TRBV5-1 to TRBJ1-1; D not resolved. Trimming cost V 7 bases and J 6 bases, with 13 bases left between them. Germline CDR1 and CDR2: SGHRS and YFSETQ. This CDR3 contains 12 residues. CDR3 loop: CASGSGGPEAFF. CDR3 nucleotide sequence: TGCGCCAGCGGTAGCGGAGGTCCTGAAGCTTTCTTT.

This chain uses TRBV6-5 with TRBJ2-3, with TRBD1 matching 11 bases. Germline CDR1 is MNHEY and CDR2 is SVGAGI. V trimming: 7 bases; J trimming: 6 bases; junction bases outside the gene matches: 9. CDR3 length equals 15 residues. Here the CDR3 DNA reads TGTGCCAGCAAGGACAGGGGGCTACCCAGCGATACGCAGTATTTT. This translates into CASKDRGLPSDTQYF.

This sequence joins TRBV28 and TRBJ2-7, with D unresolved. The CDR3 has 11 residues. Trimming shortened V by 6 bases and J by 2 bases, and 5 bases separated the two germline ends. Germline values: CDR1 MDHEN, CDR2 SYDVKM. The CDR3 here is CASSRTYEQYF. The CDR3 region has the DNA TGTGCCAGCAGCCGTACCTACGAGCAGTACTTC.

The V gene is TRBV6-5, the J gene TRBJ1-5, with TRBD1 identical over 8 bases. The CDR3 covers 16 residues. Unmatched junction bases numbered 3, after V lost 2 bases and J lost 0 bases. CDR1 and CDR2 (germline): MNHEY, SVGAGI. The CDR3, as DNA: TGTGCCAGCAGTTACGGGGGACAGGTTAGCAATCAGCCCCAGCATTTT. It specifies CASSYGGQVSNQPQHF.